This T cell receptor (beta chain) came from a study of blood T cells in healthy people across ages. A few counts support this clonotype. Its antigen is unknown. A second about 6 to 11 cycle PCR used barcoded and J-beta primers. Per-sample output comprised a minimum of 2.5 million paired-end reads containing CDR3. TCRdb processed the 5' RACE reads anew with MiXCR; each CDR3 protein has one entry. This table has about 720,000 distinct CDR3 sequences, roughly 25% appearing once. Broader study findings: Older individuals had lower TCR beta diversity per million T cells (the decline was roughly linear). The percentage of naive T cells correlated strongly with TCR beta diversity.

This sample also appeared in a second study, on T cells of mothers and their children.

Sequencing was done on a sample of blood. The TCR sequence derives from a boy aged 5-17 years in good health.

The CDR3 spells CASSTQGTSGDYEQYF. The CDR3 coding sequence is TGTGCCAGCAGCACCCAAGGGACTAGCGGGGACTACGAGCAGTACTTC. The chain employs TRBV7-9 and TRBJ2-7, with 13 bases matching TRBD2. Trimming took 5 bases from V and 3 from J; bases not matched to a gene: 7. The germline V gene encodes CDR1 SEHNR and CDR2 FQNEAQ (reference sequence). CDR3 length equals 16 residues.